The 2 T cell receptor beta chains listed next were all sequenced from one sample in a study of blood T cell repertoires in COVID-19. The method was immunoSEQ multiplex PCR; TCRdb's version includes in-frame clones alone and lacks a portion of them. In the table there are about 180,000 clones, roughly nine tenths of which are singletons. Sequenced: peripheral blood. These receptors were taken from an older man with active or convalescent COVID-19.

The rearrangement joins TRBV4-3 to TRBJ2-7; TRBD1 aligns across 7 bases. Germline V gene sequence: CDR1 LGHNA, CDR2 YSLEER. V trimming: 1 base; J trimming: 4 bases; junction bases outside the gene matches: 7. The CDR3 extends over 15 amino acids. The DNA for the CDR3 is TGCGCCAGCAGCCAAGGGACAGGCGCGGTTTACGAGCAGTACTTC. Its translation: CASSQGTGAVYEQYF.

The rearrangement links TRBV18 to TRBJ1-1, with 10 bases fitting TRBD1. Trimming at V came to 5 bases and at J to 4 bases, leaving 7 bases not matched to a gene. CDR1 and CDR2 (germline): KGHSH, LQKENI. The CDR3 sequence is 15 residues long. Here the CDR3 DNA reads TGTGCCAGCTCAGGGGCGGGACAGGGGACCACTGAAGCTTTCTTT. Its protein is CASSGAGQGTTEAFF.